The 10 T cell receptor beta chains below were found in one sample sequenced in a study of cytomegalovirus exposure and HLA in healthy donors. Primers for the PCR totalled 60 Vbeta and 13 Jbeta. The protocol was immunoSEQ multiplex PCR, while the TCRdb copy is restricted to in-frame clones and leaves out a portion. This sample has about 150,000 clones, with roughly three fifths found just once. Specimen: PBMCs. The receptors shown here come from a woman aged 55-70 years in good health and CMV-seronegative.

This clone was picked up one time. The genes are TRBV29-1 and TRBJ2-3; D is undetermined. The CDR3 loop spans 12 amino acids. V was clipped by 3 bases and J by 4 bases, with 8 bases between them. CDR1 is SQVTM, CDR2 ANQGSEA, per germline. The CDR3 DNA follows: TGCAGCGTTGAGCCAGTACCAGATACGCAGTATTTT. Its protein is CSVEPVPDTQYF.

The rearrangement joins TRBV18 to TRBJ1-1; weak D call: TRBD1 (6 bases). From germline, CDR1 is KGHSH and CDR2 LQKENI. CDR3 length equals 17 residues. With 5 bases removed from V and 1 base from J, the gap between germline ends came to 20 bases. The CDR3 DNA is TGTGCCAGCTCAGCGGCCGGGACAAAGAGGTGGAACACTGAAGCTTTCTTT. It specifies CASSAAGTKRWNTEAFF.

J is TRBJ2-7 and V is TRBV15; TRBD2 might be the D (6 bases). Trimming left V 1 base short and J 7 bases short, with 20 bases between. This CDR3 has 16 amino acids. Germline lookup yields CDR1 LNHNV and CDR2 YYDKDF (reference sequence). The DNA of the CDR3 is TGTGCCACCAGCAGAGCAGTTGCGGGACGCTTTGGAGAGCAGTACTTC. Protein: CATSRAVAGRFGEQYF.

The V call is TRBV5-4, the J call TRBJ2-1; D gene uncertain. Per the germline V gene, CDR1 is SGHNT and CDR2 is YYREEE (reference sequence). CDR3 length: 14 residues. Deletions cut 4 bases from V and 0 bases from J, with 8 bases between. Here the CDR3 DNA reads TGTGCCAGCAGCCTAGAGAGCTCCTACAATGAGCAGTTCTTC. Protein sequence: CASSLESSYNEQFF.

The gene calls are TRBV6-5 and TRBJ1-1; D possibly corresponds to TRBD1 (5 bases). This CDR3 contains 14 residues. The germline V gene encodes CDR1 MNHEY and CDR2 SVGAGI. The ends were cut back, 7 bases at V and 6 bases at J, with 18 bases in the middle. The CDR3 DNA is TGTGCCAGCACCTCCCCTGGGCGGGACTCTGAAGCTTTCTTT. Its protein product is CASTSPGRDSEAFF.

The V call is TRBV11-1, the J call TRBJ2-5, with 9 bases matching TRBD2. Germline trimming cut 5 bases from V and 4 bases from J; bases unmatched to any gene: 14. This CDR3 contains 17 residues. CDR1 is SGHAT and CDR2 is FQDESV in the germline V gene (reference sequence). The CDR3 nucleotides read TGTGCCAGCAGCCCTTCTGTCCGCGGGAGGGGGTTAGAGACCCAGTACTTC. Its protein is CASSPSVRGRGLETQYF.

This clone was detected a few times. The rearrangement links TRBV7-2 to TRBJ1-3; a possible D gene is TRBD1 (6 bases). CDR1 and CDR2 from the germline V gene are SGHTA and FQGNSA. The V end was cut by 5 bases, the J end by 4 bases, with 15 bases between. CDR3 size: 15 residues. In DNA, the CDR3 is TGTGCCAGCAGCAAAAAGGGGGTCTCCGGAAACACCATATATTTT. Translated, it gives CASSKKGVSGNTIYF.

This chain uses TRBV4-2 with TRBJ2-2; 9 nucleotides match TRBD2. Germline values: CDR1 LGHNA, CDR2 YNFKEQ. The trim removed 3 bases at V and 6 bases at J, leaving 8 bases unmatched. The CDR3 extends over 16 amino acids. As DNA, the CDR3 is TGTGCCAGCAGCCAGGTAGCGGGAGACGTATCCGGGGAGCTGTTTTTT. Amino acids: CASSQVAGDVSGELFF.

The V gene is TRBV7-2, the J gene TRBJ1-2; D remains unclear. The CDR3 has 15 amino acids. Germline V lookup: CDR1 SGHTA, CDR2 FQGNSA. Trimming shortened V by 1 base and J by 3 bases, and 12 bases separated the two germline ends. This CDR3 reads CASSLDSLGDYGYTF. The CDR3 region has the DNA TGTGCCAGCAGCTTAGACTCCCTCGGAGACTATGGCTACACCTTC.

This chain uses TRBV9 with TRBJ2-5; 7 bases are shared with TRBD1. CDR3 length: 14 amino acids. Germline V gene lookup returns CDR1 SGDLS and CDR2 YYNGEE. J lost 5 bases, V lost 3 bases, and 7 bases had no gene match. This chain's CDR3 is CASSASTGLETQYF. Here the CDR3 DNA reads TGTGCCAGCAGCGCTTCGACAGGGTTGGAGACCCAGTACTTC.